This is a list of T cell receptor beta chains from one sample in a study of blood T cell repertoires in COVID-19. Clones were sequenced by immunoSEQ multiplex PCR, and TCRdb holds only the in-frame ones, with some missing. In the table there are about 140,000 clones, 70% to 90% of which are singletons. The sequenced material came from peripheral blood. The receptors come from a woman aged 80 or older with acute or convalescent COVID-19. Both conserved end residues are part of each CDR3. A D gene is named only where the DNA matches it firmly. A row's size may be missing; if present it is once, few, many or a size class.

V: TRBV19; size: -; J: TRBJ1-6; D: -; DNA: TGTGCCAGTAGTATCGGTTCGGGTGTAGGTTCACCCCTCCACTTT; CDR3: CASSIGSGVGSPLHF
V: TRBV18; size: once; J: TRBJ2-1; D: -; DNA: TGTGCCAGCTCCCTCGACAGTTACAATGAGCAGTTCTTC; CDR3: CASSLDSYNEQFF
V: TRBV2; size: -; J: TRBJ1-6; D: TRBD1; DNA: TGTGCCAGCAGGGAGGACAGGAACGTTTCACCCCTCCACTTT; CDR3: CASREDRNVSPLHF
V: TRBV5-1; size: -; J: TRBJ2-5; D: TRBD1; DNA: TGCGCCAGCAGCTCGGGACAGTTTAATGGGGAGACCCAGTACTTC; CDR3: CASSSGQFNGETQYF
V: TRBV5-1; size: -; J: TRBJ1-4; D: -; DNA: TGCGCCAGCAGTCCTAGGGGATACGGGACTGATGGTGAAAAACTGTTTTTT; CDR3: CASSPRGYGTDGEKLFF
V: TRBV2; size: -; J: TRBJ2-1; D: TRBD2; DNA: TGTGCCAGCAGCCGAAGAGCGGGGACCCCTCTAGATGAGCAGTTCTTC; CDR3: CASSRRAGTPLDEQFF
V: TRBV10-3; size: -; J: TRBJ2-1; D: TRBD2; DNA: TGTGCCATCAGGGCTAGCGGGGGGGTCCTTGGTATGCAGTTCTTC; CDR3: CAIRASGGVLGMQFF
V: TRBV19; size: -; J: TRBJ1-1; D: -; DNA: TGTGCCAGTACTTCTTCCGCGAAATCTTACACTGAAGCTTTCTTT; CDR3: CASTSSAKSYTEAFF
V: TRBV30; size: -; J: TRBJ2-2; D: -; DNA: TGTGCCTGGAGTGCCCGGGGGAGGTCCGGGGAGCTGTTTTTT; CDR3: CAWSARGRSGELFF
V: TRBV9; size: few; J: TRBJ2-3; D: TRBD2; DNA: TGTGCCAGCAGCGTAGGACTAGCGGGGGGCCTGTACACAGATACGCAGTATTTT; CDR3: CASSVGLAGGLYTDTQYF
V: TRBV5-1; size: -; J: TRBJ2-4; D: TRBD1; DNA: TGCGCCAGCAGCTTTGACACGGACAGGGCACGGGACATTCAGTACTTC; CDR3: CASSFDTDRARDIQYF
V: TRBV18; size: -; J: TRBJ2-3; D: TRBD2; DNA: TGTGCCAGCTCACCAGCTGCAGGAGCGGGAGCCACAGATACGCAGTATTTT; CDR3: CASSPAAGAGATDTQYF
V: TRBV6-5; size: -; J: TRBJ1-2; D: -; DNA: TGTGCCAGCAGAGTCTCGAACAATGGCTACACCTTC; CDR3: CASRVSNNGYTF
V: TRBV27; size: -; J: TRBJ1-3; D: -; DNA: TGTGCCAGCAGTTTCCCTCGACATTTCAGAAACACCATATATTTT; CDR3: CASSFPRHFRNTIYF
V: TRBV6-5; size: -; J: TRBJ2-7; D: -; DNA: TGTGCCAGCAGTTGGAGGGGCGGAGACGAGCAGTACTTC; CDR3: CASSWRGGDEQYF
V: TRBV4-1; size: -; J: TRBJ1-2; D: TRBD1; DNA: TGCGCCAGCAGCCAAGCGGACAGGGGCCTCTATGGCTACACCTTC; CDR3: CASSQADRGLYGYTF
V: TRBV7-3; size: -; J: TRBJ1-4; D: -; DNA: TGTGCCAGCGTACCGCTACGGGTATGGGAGTGCCGTCCTGGTAATGAAAAACTGTTTTTT; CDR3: CASVPLRVWECRPGNEKLFF
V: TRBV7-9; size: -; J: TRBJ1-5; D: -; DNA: TGTGCCAGCAGCTTACCAGGTAACAATCAGCCCCAGCATTTT; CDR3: CASSLPGNNQPQHF
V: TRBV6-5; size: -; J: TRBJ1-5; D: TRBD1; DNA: TGTGCCAGCAGTTACGACAGGGATCAGCCCCAGCATTTT; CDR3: CASSYDRDQPQHF
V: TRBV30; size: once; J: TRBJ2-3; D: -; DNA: TGTGCCTGGAGTCAGGGGAACACAGATACGCAGTATTTT; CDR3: CAWSQGNTDTQYF
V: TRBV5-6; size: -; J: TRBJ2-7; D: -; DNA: TGTGCCAGCAGCTTGGGGAGGGCATACGAGCAGTACTTC; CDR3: CASSLGRAYEQYF
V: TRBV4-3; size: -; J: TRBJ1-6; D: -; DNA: TGCGCCAGCAGCCAAAGGACGGGAAGCTCCTATAATTCACCCCTCCACTTT; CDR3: CASSQRTGSSYNSPLHF